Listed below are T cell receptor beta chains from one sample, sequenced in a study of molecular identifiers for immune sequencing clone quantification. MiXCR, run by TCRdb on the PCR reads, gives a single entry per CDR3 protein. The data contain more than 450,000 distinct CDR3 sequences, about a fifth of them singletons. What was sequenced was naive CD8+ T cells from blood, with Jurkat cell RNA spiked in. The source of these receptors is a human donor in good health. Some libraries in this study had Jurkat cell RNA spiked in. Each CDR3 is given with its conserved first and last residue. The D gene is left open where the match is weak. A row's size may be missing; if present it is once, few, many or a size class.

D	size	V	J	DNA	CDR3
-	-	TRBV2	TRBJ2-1	TGTGCCAGCAGTGCGGCGCTAGCCGTCTCGGGTGAGCAGTTCTTC	CASSAALAVSGEQFF
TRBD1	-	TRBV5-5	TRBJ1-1	TGTGCCAGCTGCCGGGACAGGGCCCTGTGGGGTGAAGCTTTCTTT	CASCRDRALWGEAFF
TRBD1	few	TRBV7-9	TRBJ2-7	TGTGCCAGCAGCTTACAAACCTCGGGACAGGGTTCCTACGAGCAGTACTTC	CASSLQTSGQGSYEQYF
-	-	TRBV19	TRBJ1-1	TGTGCCAGTAGTATGTTTGGGAACACTGAAGCTTTCTTT	CASSMFGNTEAFF
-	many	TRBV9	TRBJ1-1	TGTGCCAGCAGCGCTGGGGACTCTAACACTGAAGCTTTCTTT	CASSAGDSNTEAFF
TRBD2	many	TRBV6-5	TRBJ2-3	TGTGCCAGCAGTTACCTCCCGGGACTAGCGGAGGGGAGCACAGATACGCAGTATTTT	CASSYLPGLAEGSTDTQYF
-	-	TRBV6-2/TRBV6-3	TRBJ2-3	TGTGCCAGCAGTCCCTCTTCGTGGGGGGGCACAGGTACGCAGTATTTT	CASSPSSWGGTGTQYF
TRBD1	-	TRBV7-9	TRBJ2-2	TGTGCCAGCACCCAGTGGGACAGGGTCCTCAGAGGGGAGCTGTTTTTT	CASTQWDRVLRGELFF
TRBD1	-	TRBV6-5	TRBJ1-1	TGTGCCAGCAGAATCCCAGGGGGCACAGAAGCTTTCTTT	CASRIPGGTEAFF
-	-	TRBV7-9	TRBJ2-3	TGTGCCAGCAGCCCAGGGGTCCGGGGTAGCACAGATACGCAGTATTTT	CASSPGVRGSTDTQYF
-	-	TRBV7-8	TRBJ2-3	TGTGCCAGCAGCTTATCCGGGGCTCGGACAGATACGCAGTGTTTT	CASSLSGARTDTQCF
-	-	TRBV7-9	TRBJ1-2	TGTGCCAGCAGCAAGACGCTGGACACCTCCGACTATGGCTACACCTTC	CASSKTLDTSDYGYTF
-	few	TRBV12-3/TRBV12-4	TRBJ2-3	TGTGCCAGCAGCCCTGGGCAGCGCACAGATACGCAGTATTTT	CASSPGQRTDTQYF
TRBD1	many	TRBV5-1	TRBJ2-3	TGCGCCAGCAGCCCTAACCGACAGGGTTCAGATACGCAGTATTTT	CASSPNRQGSDTQYF
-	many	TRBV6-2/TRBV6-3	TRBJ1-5	TGTGCCAGCAGTTACTTGATAGGGGCAGGCAATCAGCCCCAGCATTTT	CASSYLIGAGNQPQHF
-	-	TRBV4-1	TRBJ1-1	TGCGCCAGCAGCCCCGGGGGAAGCACTGAAGCTTTCTTT	CASSPGGSTEAFF
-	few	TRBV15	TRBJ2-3	TGTGCCACCAGCAGAGAGGCAGCTCCCATCACAGATACGCAGTATTTT	CATSREAAPITDTQYF
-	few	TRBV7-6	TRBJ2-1	TGTGCCAGCAGCTTAGCGGGGCAGGCCCATGAGCAGTTCTTC	CASSLAGQAHEQFF
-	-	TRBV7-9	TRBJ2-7	TGTGCCAGCAGCAGCCGGGACGGCCCCTACGAGCAGTACTTC	CASSSRDGPYEQYF
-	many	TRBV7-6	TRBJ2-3	TGTGCCAGCAGCCCCCCAAGACCGACAGTAGGCACAGATACGCAGTATTTT	CASSPPRPTVGTDTQYF
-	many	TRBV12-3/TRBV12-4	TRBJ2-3	TGTGCCAGCAGGGTATTCAGCACAGATACGCAGTATTTT	CASRVFSTDTQYF
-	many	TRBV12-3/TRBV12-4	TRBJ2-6	TGTGCCAGCAGTTTCAGTTGGACAGTCTTCTCTGGGGCCAACGTCCTGACTTTC	CASSFSWTVFSGANVLTF
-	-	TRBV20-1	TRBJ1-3	TGCAGTGCTAGAGATCCCGCTGGAAACACCATATATTTT	CSARDPAGNTIYF
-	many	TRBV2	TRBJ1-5	TGTGCCAGCAGTGATGAGAATCAGCCCCAGCATTTT	CASSDENQPQHF
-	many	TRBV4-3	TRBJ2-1	TGCGCCAGCAGCCACCCTGCCGGCCCGAGGACACCGGAATCCCACAATGAGCAGTTCTTC	CASSHPAGPRTPESHNEQFF
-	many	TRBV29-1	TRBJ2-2	TGCAGCGTTGAGGCCAGGACCGGGGAGCTGTTTTTT	CSVEARTGELFF
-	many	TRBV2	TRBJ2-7	TGTGCCAGCAGTGCTCGGACAGACACCTACGAGCAGTACTTC	CASSARTDTYEQYF
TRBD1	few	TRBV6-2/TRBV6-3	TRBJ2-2	TGTGCCAGCAGTTACTCGGGACAGGGGTCCACCGGGGAGCTGTTTTTT	CASSYSGQGSTGELFF
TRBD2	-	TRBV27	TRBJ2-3	TGTGCCAGCAGTTCTAGCGGGAGGCCAGATACGCAGTATTTT	CASSSSGRPDTQYF
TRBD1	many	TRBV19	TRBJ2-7	TGTGCCAGTAGTACCGGGACAGGCTACGAGCAGTACTTC	CASSTGTGYEQYF
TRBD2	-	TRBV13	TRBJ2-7	TGTGCCAGCAGCTTGACTAGCGGTGAGCAGTACTTC	CASSLTSGEQYF
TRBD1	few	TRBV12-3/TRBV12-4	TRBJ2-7	TGTGCCAGCAGTCAGGACAGGGACGAGCAGTACTTC	CASSQDRDEQYF
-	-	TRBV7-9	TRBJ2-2	TGTGCCAGCAGCTTAGGAGCGAGGGGGAACACCGGGGAGCTGTTTTTT	CASSLGARGNTGELFF
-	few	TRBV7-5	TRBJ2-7	-	CISVPEAGPGFSYEQYF
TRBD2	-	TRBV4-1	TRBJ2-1	TGCGCCAGCAGCCGTCTAGCGGGGGGGCCAGATGAGCAGTTCTTC	CASSRLAGGPDEQFF
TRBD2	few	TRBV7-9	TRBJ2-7	TGTGCCAGCAGCGAGCGGGGGGGCCCCTACGAGCAGTACTTC	CASSERGGPYEQYF
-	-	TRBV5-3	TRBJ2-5	TGTGCCAGCTCTCTTCACTGGGGGAACCAAGACTCCCAGTACTTT	CASSLHWGNQDSQYF
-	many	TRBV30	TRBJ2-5	TGTGCCTGGTGGGCAGGCTTTGGTCGGACCCAGTACTTC	CAWWAGFGRTQYF
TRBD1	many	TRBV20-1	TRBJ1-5	TGCAGTGCCTGGGACAGGCGCACATATCAGCCCCAGCATTTT	CSAWDRRTYQPQHF
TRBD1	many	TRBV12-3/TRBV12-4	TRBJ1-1	TGTGCCAGCAGTTTTTCAGGGGGCACTGAAGCTTTCTTT	CASSFSGGTEAFF
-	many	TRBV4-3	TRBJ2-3	TGCGCCAGCAGCCCAGGGACATCTAGCACAGATACGCAGTATTTT	CASSPGTSSTDTQYF